These T cell receptor beta chains were read from a single sample in a study of graft-versus-host responses after intestinal transplantation. Generated by immunoSEQ multiplex PCR, the TCRdb table keeps only in-frame clones and is missing some. The sample records 45,000 or so clones, 91% being singletons. Source: PBMCs, taken 524 days after transplant. The receptor source for this set is a human patient who received an intestinal transplant, so some T cells may come from the graft donor. Both conserved end residues are part of each CDR3. D genes are given only for firm matches. Clone size appears in some rows only: once, few, many, or a class for an expanded clone.

>TRBJ2-3|TRBV19|.|.
TGTGCCAGTAGCCCGCGACTAGTTCGGGGCACAGATACGCAGTATTTT
CASSPRLVRGTDTQYF
>TRBJ2-6|TRBV4-1|.|.
TGCGCCAGCAGCCAAGTCACGGGAGAACGGTCCAACGTCCTGACTTTC
CASSQVTGERSNVLTF
>TRBJ2-5|TRBV21-1|.|.
TGTGCCAGCAGCAAGTCCCCCCTCACGGGAGGGCCTGAGACCCAGTACTTC
CASSKSPLTGGPETQYF
>TRBJ2-3|TRBV4-2|once|.
TGTGCCAGCAGCCAAGATTGGACAGATACGCAGTATTTT
CASSQDWTDTQYF
>TRBJ2-1|TRBV6-6|.|.
TGTGCCAGCAGTCTAGAGTCAAATGAGCAGTTCTTC
CASSLESNEQFF
>TRBJ2-7|TRBV7-2|.|TRBD2
TGTGCCGGCAGCCGGCTAGCGGGAGGAGCCCACGAGCAGTACTTC
CAGSRLAGGAHEQYF
>TRBJ1-5|TRBV27|.|.
TGTGCCAGCAGTTCAGACTCCGATCAGCCCCAGCATTTT
CASSSDSDQPQHF
>TRBJ2-5|TRBV11-2|.|.
TGTGCCAGCAGCTTAGACAGAAAAGAGACCCAGTACTTC
CASSLDRKETQYF
>TRBJ2-1|TRBV7-6|.|TRBD1
TGTGCCAGCAGCTTAGTTGGCACAGGGGGCGCCTTGGATGAGCAGTTCTTC
CASSLVGTGGALDEQFF
>TRBJ2-2|TRBV7-9|.|TRBD1
TGTGCCAGCAGCTCCACTGACAGGGGCTGGACCGGGGAGCTGTTTTTT
CASSSTDRGWTGELFF
>TRBJ1-6|TRBV4-2|.|.
TGTGCCAGCAGCCAAGATCGGGCAGTGAATTCACCCCTCCACTTT
CASSQDRAVNSPLHF
>TRBJ2-3|TRBV9|.|.
TGTGCCAGCAGCCTAGGGGTCCGGGTTAGCACAGATACGCAGTATTTT
CASSLGVRVSTDTQYF
>TRBJ2-5|TRBV11-2|.|TRBD1
TGTGCCAGCAGCTTTGGGACAGGGGTACGAGAGACCCAGTACTTC
CASSFGTGVRETQYF
>TRBJ2-6|TRBV10-3|.|.
TGTGCCATCAGTGAGGTCAGGGGCTCTGGGGCCAACGTCCTGACTTTC
CAISEVRGSGANVLTF
>TRBJ1-3|TRBV9|once|TRBD1
TGTGCCAGCAGCCGAAGGCCATTTGACAGGGCGAACACCATATATTTT
CASSRRPFDRANTIYF
>TRBJ2-7|TRBV6-5|.|TRBD1
TGTGCCAGCAGTTCCGCGGGACAGGGCATCCACGAGCAGTACTTC
CASSSAGQGIHEQYF
>TRBJ2-7|TRBV7-2|.|.
TGTGCCAGCAGCCATACAGGGACCGAGCAGTACTTC
CASSHTGTEQYF
>TRBJ1-4|TRBV27|once|.
TGTGCCAGCAGTTACGTGAATGGAAAACTGTTTTTT
CASSYVNGKLFF
>TRBJ2-5|TRBV4-1|.|.
TGCGCCAGCAGCCAAGGGCACAGGGCAGAGACCCAGTACTTC
CASSQGHRAETQYF
>TRBJ2-2|TRBV28|.|TRBD2
TGTGCCAGCAGTTCTAGCGGTTACTCCCCCAACACCGGGGAGCTGTTTTTT
CASSSSGYSPNTGELFF
>TRBJ2-7|TRBV27|.|.
TGTGCCAGCAGTCCGGTCGGGGCCCTGTACTACGAGCAGTACTTC
CASSPVGALYYEQYF
>TRBJ1-1|TRBV27|.|.
TGTGCCAGCAGCGTCACAGGGATGAACACTGAAGCTTTCTTT
CASSVTGMNTEAFF
>TRBJ2-3|TRBV4-2|.|TRBD2
TGTGCCAGCAGTCGAGGGAGGGAGTGGGGGACAGATACGCAGTATTTT
CASSRGREWGTDTQYF
>TRBJ1-2|TRBV30|.|TRBD1
TGTGCCTGGAGTGTATCGGACAGGGCTTATGGCTACACCTTC
CAWSVSDRAYGYTF
>TRBJ2-5|TRBV7-9|.|TRBD2
TGTGCCAGCAGCTTAAGGGGCCGGGGCCCGGGAGGAGAAGAGACCCAGTACTTC
CASSLRGRGPGGEETQYF
>TRBJ2-7|TRBV5-6|once|.
TGTGCCAGCAGCCCCCCCCGTTTAGCCTACGAGCAGTACTTC
CASSPPRLAYEQYF
>TRBJ2-1|TRBV4-1|.|.
TGCGCCAGCAGCCAAACAGGGTCCCACAATGAGCAGTTCTTC
CASSQTGSHNEQFF
>TRBJ2-1|TRBV5-1|.|TRBD1
TGCGCCAGCAGCTTAATGAGACTGCAGGGGGCGAGTGAGCAGTTCTTC
CASSLMRLQGASEQFF
>TRBJ2-1|TRBV7-3|.|.
TGTGCCAGCAGCTTAATCCCCAAAAGTAACAATGAGCAGTTCTTC
CASSLIPKSNNEQFF
>TRBJ2-7|TRBV27|.|TRBD2
TGTGCCAGCAGTTTATCGAAGCTAGCGGGAGGGCCTGGGGGCGAGCAGTACTTC
CASSLSKLAGGPGGEQYF
>TRBJ2-1|TRBV19|.|TRBD1
TGTGCCAGTAGTTCGGGACAGGGTGCAAGCTCCTACAATGAGCAGTTCTTC
CASSSGQGASSYNEQFF
>TRBJ2-5|TRBV9|once|.
TGTGCCAGCAGCGTAGAATTTTGGGGAGAGACCCAGTACTTC
CASSVEFWGETQYF
>TRBJ1-1|TRBV29-1|.|.
TGCAGCGTTGATCGAGGGGGGAACACTGAAGCTTTCTTT
CSVDRGGNTEAFF
>TRBJ2-7|TRBV28|.|TRBD1
TGTGCCACCAGGGACAGGGGTTGGGACGAGCAGTACTTC
CATRDRGWDEQYF
>TRBJ1-6|TRBV5-4|.|.
TGTGCCAGCAGCTTGGCGGTGGCGGGAAATAATTCACCCCTCCACTTT
CASSLAVAGNNSPLHF
>TRBJ2-7|TRBV6-5|.|TRBD2
TGTGCCAGCAGTTCGGGACTAGCGGCGCAGTACTTC
CASSSGLAAQYF
>TRBJ2-7|TRBV19|.|TRBD2
TGTGCCAGTAGTGTCGGACTAGCGGGATCCTACGAGCAGTACTTC
CASSVGLAGSYEQYF